This is a list of T cell receptor beta chains from one sample in a study of blood T cell repertoires in COVID-19. Sequencing was performed with immunoSEQ multiplex PCR; in TCRdb, only in-frame clones are kept and a portion is missing. This sample yields about 160,000 clones, of which 60% to 85% are seen a single time; approximately 3% belongs to the top ten. Sequencing was done on a sample of peripheral blood. These receptors were obtained from a man aged 65 to 79 with acute or convalescent COVID-19. CDR3s include the opening cysteine and the closing phenylalanine or tryptophan. The D gene is left open where the match is weak. Clone size is stated in some rows and not others, as once, few, many or a class when expanded.

v_call: TRBV7-9; j_call: TRBJ1-5; clone_size: -; d_call: -; cdr3_nt: TGTGCCAGCAGCTCAGGCCGCAATCAGCCCCAGCATTTT; cdr3_aa: CASSSGRNQPQHF
v_call: TRBV5-4; j_call: TRBJ2-1; clone_size: few; d_call: TRBD2; cdr3_nt: TGTGCCAGCAGCTTGGCAGCGGGGGGCCCTAATGAGCAGTTCTTC; cdr3_aa: CASSLAAGGPNEQFF
v_call: TRBV5-1; j_call: TRBJ2-5; clone_size: -; d_call: TRBD1; cdr3_nt: TGCGCCAGCAGCCTCGGGACAGGGGGCGTGGAGACCCAGTACTTC; cdr3_aa: CASSLGTGGVETQYF
v_call: TRBV4-1; j_call: TRBJ1-2; clone_size: -; d_call: TRBD1; cdr3_nt: TGCGCCAGCAGCCAAGCATGGACAGGGCGGTATGGCTACACCTTC; cdr3_aa: CASSQAWTGRYGYTF
v_call: TRBV6-5; j_call: TRBJ2-3; clone_size: -; d_call: TRBD2; cdr3_nt: TGTGCCAGCAGTCGAGCGGGGAGCACAGATACGCAGTATTTT; cdr3_aa: CASSRAGSTDTQYF
v_call: TRBV18; j_call: TRBJ2-1; clone_size: -; d_call: -; cdr3_nt: TGTGCCAGCTCCCCCCGAGGATGGGACAATGAGCAGTTCTTC; cdr3_aa: CASSPRGWDNEQFF
v_call: TRBV5-3; j_call: TRBJ2-7; clone_size: -; d_call: -; cdr3_nt: TGTGCCAGAAGCCAAGGGGGAGCGAACCCTTACGAGCAGTACTTC; cdr3_aa: CARSQGGANPYEQYF
v_call: TRBV6-5; j_call: TRBJ2-1; clone_size: few; d_call: -; cdr3_nt: TGTGCCAGCTCCTCAGGCCACCTACAGTTCTTC; cdr3_aa: CASSSGHLQFF
v_call: TRBV25-1; j_call: TRBJ2-1; clone_size: -; d_call: -; cdr3_nt: TGTGCCAGCAGTGAAATGCAACAGGGTGGACACAATGAGCAGTTCTTC; cdr3_aa: CASSEMQQGGHNEQFF
v_call: TRBV5-1; j_call: TRBJ2-3; clone_size: -; d_call: TRBD2; cdr3_nt: TGCGCCAGCAGACCGGGGGGATCAAGCACAGATACGCAGTATTTT; cdr3_aa: CASRPGGSSTDTQYF
v_call: TRBV5-1; j_call: TRBJ2-1; clone_size: -; d_call: -; cdr3_nt: TGCGCCAGCAGCATCACCGGGGACAATGAGCAGTTCTTC; cdr3_aa: CASSITGDNEQFF
v_call: TRBV29-1; j_call: TRBJ1-2; clone_size: -; d_call: -; cdr3_nt: TGCAGCGTTGAGGCTGCCGGGACATTCTATGGCTACACCTTC; cdr3_aa: CSVEAAGTFYGYTF
v_call: TRBV23-1; j_call: TRBJ1-2; clone_size: -; d_call: -; cdr3_nt: TGCGCCAGCAGTCAAGTTGGAAAGGCAGCCGAGGTCCCTAACTATGGCTACACCTTC; cdr3_aa: CASSQVGKAAEVPNYGYTF
v_call: TRBV29-1; j_call: TRBJ1-2; clone_size: few; d_call: TRBD1; cdr3_nt: TGCAGCGTTGGGACAGGGGGTGGCTACACCTTC; cdr3_aa: CSVGTGGGYTF
v_call: TRBV4-3; j_call: TRBJ2-2; clone_size: -; d_call: TRBD2; cdr3_nt: TGCGCCAGCAGCCAGGTAGCCCCAGGACTAGCGATGAACACCGGGGAGCTGTTTTTT; cdr3_aa: CASSQVAPGLAMNTGELFF
v_call: TRBV12-1; j_call: TRBJ2-7; clone_size: -; d_call: -; cdr3_nt: TGTGCCAGCAGCGGGCTTTTCGGTCGGGAGCAGTACTTC; cdr3_aa: CASSGLFGREQYF
v_call: TRBV18; j_call: TRBJ2-7; clone_size: -; d_call: -; cdr3_nt: TGTGCCAGCTCACCCCCAGGGGACTACGAGCAGTACTTC; cdr3_aa: CASSPPGDYEQYF
v_call: TRBV2; j_call: TRBJ2-3; clone_size: few; d_call: -; cdr3_nt: TGTGCCAGCAGTTCATCCGGGACTCACCCTAGCACAGATACGCAGTATTTT; cdr3_aa: CASSSSGTHPSTDTQYF
v_call: TRBV24-1; j_call: TRBJ2-5; clone_size: -; d_call: TRBD1; cdr3_nt: TGTGCCACCAGTGTCCGGGGACAGGGAGAGGAGACCCAGTACTTC; cdr3_aa: CATSVRGQGEETQYF
v_call: TRBV11-2; j_call: TRBJ2-2; clone_size: -; d_call: TRBD2; cdr3_nt: TGTGCCAGCAGCTTTTCTAGCGGGAGAAGGGGCGGGGAGCTGTTTTTT; cdr3_aa: CASSFSSGRRGGELFF
v_call: TRBV15; j_call: TRBJ1-1; clone_size: -; d_call: -; cdr3_nt: TGTGCCACCAGCAGGATCGTCGGGGACACTGAAGCTTTCTTT; cdr3_aa: CATSRIVGDTEAFF
v_call: TRBV9; j_call: TRBJ2-2; clone_size: -; d_call: -; cdr3_nt: TGTGCCAGCAGCGGACAAGGACTCAAGAACACCGGGGAGCTGTTTTTT; cdr3_aa: CASSGQGLKNTGELFF
v_call: TRBV2; j_call: TRBJ2-3; clone_size: few; d_call: TRBD2; cdr3_nt: TGTGCCAGCAGTGGGGGAGCGGGGGGGAGCACAGATACGCAGTATTTT; cdr3_aa: CASSGGAGGSTDTQYF
v_call: TRBV25-1; j_call: TRBJ1-6; clone_size: few; d_call: -; cdr3_nt: TGTGCCAGCAGTGAAGACTCAGTCGACCCCTATAATTCACCCCTCCACTTT; cdr3_aa: CASSEDSVDPYNSPLHF
v_call: TRBV7-8; j_call: TRBJ2-1; clone_size: -; d_call: -; cdr3_nt: TGTGCCAGCAGCTTGTTTAGGGGTGAGCAGTTCTTC; cdr3_aa: CASSLFRGEQFF
v_call: TRBV4-3; j_call: TRBJ1-4; clone_size: -; d_call: TRBD1; cdr3_nt: TGCGCCAGCAGCCAATCCGGGACAGTAGATGAAAAACTGTTTTTT; cdr3_aa: CASSQSGTVDEKLFF
v_call: TRBV21-1; j_call: TRBJ1-3; clone_size: -; d_call: -; cdr3_nt: TGTGCCAGCAGGGAGAGGGGGGGAAACACCATATATTTT; cdr3_aa: CASRERGGNTIYF
v_call: TRBV5-6; j_call: TRBJ2-6; clone_size: -; d_call: -; cdr3_nt: TGTGCCAGCAGCTTTAGTCACTCTGGGGCCAACGTCCTGACTTTC; cdr3_aa: CASSFSHSGANVLTF
v_call: TRBV24-1; j_call: TRBJ2-3; clone_size: -; d_call: TRBD2; cdr3_nt: TGTGCCACCAGTGCTGCCGGGCGGGAGGGACCAGATACGCAGTATTTT; cdr3_aa: CATSAAGREGPDTQYF